This T cell receptor beta chain derives from a study of T cell changes during pregnancy in multiple sclerosis. V shed 3 bases and J shed 3 bases, with 17 bases lying between them. The CDR3 runs 17 residues. In germline, CDR1 is LGHNA, CDR2 YSLEER. The protocol was immunoSEQ multiplex PCR, while the TCRdb copy is restricted to in-frame clones and leaves out a portion. The sample consists of over 65,000 clones, approximately 90% of them appearing once. The receptor was derived from a female donor with multiple sclerosis, enrolled in a pregnancy study. The chain couples TRBV4-3 to TRBJ1-4; D remains ambiguous. The sequencing here drew on peripheral blood, taken in the first trimester of pregnancy. The CDR3 is CASSHRSSPLSNEKLFF. Written as DNA, the CDR3 is TGCGCCAGCAGCCACAGGTCCAGTCCCTTGTCTAATGAAAAACTGTTTTTT.